This T cell receptor beta chain originates from a study of cytomegalovirus exposure and HLA in healthy donors. Use of 60 Vbeta and 13 Jbeta primers characterized the PCR. The protocol was immunoSEQ multiplex PCR, while the TCRdb copy is restricted to in-frame clones and leaves out a portion. Of 150,000 to 200,000 clones in the sample, roughly three quarters were seen once. Trimming took off 5 bases at V and 6 bases at J, with 13 bases between the two ends. This CDR3 region has 13 residues. Germline CDR1 is MNHNY and CDR2 is SVGAGI (reference sequence). The rearrangement joins TRBV6-6 to TRBJ1-2, with D unresolved. The TCR was taken from a male donor in good health and CMV-seronegative. Sequencing used PBMCs. In DNA form, the CDR3 reads TGTGCCAGCAGTATGACATTGGGCGATGGCTACACCTTC. Protein: CASSMTLGDGYTF.